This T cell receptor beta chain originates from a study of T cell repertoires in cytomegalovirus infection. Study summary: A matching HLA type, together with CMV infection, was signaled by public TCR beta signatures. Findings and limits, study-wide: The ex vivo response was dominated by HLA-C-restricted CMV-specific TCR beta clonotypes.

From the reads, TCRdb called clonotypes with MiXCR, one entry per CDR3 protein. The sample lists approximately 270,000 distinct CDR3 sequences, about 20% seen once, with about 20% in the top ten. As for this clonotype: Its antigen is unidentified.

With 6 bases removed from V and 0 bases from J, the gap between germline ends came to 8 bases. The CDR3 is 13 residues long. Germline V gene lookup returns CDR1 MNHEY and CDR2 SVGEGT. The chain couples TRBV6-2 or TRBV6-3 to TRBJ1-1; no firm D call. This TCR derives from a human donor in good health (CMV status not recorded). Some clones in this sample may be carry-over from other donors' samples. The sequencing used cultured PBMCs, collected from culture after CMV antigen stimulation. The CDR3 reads CASSHPLNTEAFF. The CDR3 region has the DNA TGTGCCAGCAGCCATCCCCTGAACACTGAAGCTTTCTTT.